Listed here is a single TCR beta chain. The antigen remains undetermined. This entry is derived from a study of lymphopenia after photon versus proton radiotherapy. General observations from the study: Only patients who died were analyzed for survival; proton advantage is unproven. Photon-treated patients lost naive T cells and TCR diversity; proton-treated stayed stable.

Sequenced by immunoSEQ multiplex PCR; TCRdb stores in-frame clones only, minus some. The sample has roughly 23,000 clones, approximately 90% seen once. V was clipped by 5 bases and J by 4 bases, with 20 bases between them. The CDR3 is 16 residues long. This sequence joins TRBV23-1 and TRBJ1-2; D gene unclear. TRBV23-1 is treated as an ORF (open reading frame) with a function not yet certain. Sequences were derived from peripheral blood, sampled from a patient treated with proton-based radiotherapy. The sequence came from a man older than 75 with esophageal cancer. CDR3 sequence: CASSAGLRRKTYGYTF. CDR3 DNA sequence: TGCGCCAGCAGTGCCGGCTTACGCAGAAAGACCTATGGCTACACCTTC.